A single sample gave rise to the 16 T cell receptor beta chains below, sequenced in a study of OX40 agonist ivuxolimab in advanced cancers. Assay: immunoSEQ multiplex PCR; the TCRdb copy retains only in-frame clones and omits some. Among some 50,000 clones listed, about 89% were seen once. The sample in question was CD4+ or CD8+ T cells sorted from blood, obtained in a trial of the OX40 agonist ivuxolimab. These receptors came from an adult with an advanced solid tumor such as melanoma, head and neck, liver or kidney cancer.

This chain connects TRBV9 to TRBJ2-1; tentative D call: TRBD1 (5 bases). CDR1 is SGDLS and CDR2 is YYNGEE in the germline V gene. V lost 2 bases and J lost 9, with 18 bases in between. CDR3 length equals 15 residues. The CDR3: CASSVGPDRFGEQFF. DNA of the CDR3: TGTGCCAGCAGCGTGGGCCCCGACAGATTCGGTGAGCAGTTCTTC.

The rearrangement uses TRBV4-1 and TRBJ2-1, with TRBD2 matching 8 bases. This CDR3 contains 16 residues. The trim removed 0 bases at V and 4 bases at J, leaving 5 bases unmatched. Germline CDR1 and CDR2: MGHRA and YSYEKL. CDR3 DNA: TGCGCCAGCAGCCAAGAAAGAGCGGGGGATTACAATGAGCAGTTCTTC. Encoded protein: CASSQERAGDYNEQFF.

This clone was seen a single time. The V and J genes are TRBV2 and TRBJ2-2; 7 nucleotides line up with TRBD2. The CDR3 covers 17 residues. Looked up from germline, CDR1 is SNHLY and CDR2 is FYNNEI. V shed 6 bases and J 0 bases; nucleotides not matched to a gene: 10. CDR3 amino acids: CASSRQRGEANTGELFF. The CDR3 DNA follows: TGTGCCAGCAGCAGGCAGCGGGGAGAAGCGAACACCGGGGAGCTGTTTTTT. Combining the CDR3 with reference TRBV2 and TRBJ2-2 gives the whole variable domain EPEVTQTPSHQVTQMGQEVILRCVPISNHLYFYWYRQILGQKVEFLVSFYNNEISEKSEIFDDQFSVERPDGSNFTLKIRSTKLEDSAMYFCASSRQRGEANTGELFFGEGSRLTVL.

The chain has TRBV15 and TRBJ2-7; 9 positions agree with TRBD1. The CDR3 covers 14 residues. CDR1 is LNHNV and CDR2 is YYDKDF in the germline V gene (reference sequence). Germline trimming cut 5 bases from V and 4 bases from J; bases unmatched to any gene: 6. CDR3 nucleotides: TGTGCCACCAGCCCCGGGACAGGGATTTACGAGCAGTACTTC. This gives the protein CATSPGTGIYEQYF.

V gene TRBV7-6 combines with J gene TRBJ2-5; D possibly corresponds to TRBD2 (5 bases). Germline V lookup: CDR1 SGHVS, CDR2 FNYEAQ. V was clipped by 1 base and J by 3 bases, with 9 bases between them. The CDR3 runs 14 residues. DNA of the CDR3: TGTGCCAGCAGCTTAGGGTTCGGGGAAGAGACCCAGTACTTC. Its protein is CASSLGFGEETQYF.

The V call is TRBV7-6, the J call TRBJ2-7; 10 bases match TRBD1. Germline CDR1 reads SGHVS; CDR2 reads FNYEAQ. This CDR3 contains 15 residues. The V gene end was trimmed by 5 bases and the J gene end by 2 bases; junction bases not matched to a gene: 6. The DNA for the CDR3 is TGTGCCAGCAGCCTTCACGGACAGGGGGCCTACGAGCAGTACTTC. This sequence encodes CASSLHGQGAYEQYF.

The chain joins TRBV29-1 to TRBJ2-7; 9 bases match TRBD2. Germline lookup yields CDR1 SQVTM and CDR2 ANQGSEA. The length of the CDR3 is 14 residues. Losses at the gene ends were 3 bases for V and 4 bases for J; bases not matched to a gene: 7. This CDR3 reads CSVEVAGAAYEQYF. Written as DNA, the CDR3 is TGCAGCGTTGAGGTAGCGGGAGCGGCGTACGAGCAGTACTTC.

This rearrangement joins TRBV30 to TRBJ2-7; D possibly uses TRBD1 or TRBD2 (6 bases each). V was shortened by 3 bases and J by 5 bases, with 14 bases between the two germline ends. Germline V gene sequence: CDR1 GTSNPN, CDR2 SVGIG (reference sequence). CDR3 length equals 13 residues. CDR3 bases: TGTGCCTGGAGCCATACCCGGGGGCACGAGCAGTACTTC. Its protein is CAWSHTRGHEQYF.

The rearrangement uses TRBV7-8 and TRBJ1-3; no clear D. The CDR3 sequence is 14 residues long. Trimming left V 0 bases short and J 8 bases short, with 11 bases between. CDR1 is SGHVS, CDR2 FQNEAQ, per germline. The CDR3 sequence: CASSLAGRGYTIYF. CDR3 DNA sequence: TGTGCCAGCAGCTTAGCAGGTCGGGGATACACCATATATTTT.

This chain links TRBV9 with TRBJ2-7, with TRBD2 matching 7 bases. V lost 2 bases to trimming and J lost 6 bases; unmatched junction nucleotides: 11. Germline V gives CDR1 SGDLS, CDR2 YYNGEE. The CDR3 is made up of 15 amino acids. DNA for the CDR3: TGTGCCAGCAGCGTTTTCGGGGGAGGGGTGAGCGAGCAGTACTTC. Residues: CASSVFGGGVSEQYF.

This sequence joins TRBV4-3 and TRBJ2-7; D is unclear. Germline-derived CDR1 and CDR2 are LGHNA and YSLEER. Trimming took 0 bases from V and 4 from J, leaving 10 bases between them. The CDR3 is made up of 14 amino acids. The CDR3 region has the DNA TGCGCCAGCAGCCAAGAGTGGCATTATTACGAGCAGTACTTC. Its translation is CASSQEWHYYEQYF.

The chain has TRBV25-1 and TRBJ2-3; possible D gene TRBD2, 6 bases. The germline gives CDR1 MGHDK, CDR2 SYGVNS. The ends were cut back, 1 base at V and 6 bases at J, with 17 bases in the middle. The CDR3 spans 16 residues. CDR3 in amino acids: CASSEFGGAAHDTQYF. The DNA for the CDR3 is TGTGCCAGCAGTGAATTTGGAGGGGCGGCCCATGATACGCAGTATTTT.

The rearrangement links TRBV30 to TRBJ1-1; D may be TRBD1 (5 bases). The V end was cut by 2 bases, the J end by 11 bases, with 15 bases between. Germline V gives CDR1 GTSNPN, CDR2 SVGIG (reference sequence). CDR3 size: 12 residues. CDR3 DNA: TGTGCCTGGAGTCTCGGAAGGGAGGGGGCTTTCTTT. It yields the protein CAWSLGREGAFF.

For the CDR3, the DNA is TGTGCCAGCAGTGAAGAACTAGCGGGATACACCGGGGAGCTGTTTTTT. As protein: CASSEELAGYTGELFF. This sequence joins TRBV6-4 and TRBJ2-2; 10 nucleotides match TRBD2. After removal of 3 bases from V and 3 bases from J, the junction contained 4 bases not matched to a gene. This CDR3 comprises 16 residues. Per germline, CDR1 MRHNA and CDR2 SNTAGT.

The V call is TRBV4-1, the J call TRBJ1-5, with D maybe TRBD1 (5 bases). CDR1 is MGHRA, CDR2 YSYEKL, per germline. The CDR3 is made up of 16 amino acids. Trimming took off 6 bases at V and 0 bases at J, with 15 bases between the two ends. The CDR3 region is CASRKSPGPSNQPQHF. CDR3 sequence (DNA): TGCGCCAGCAGGAAGAGTCCGGGACCTAGCAATCAGCCCCAGCATTTT.

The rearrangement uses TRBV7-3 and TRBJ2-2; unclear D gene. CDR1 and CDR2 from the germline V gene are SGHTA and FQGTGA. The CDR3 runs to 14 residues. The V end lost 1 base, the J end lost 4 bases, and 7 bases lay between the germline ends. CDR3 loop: CASSLNPATGELFF. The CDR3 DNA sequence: TGTGCCAGCAGCTTAAACCCCGCCACCGGGGAGCTGTTTTTT.